What follows are 2 T cell receptor beta chains derived from one specimen sequenced in a study of CD8 T cells in ankylosing spondylitis. MiXCR, run by TCRdb on the 5' RACE reads, gives a single entry per CDR3 protein. The table lists roughly 120,000 distinct CDR3 sequences, 12% to 15% of them singletons, with 2.5% to 3% in the top ten. The sample comprised blood, either unsorted or a sorted T cell fraction (not recorded which). The receptors were sampled from a female donor with ankylosing spondylitis or in good health (not recorded which).

This clonotype was detected ten times or more. V and J are TRBV20-1 and TRBJ1-1, with TRBD1 as a possible D gene (5 bases). The V gene's germline CDR1 is DFQATT and CDR2 SNEGSKA (reference sequence). CDR3 length: 15 amino acids. V was pared by 0 bases and J by 3 bases, with 14 bases between. The CDR3 loop reads CSARDTGTSHTEAFF. The CDR3 DNA follows: TGCAGTGCTAGAGATACCGGGACCTCTCACACTGAAGCTTTCTTT.

This clonotype was seen repeatedly, ten times or more. The V gene is TRBV2, the J gene TRBJ2-7; no clear D gene. Per germline, CDR1 SNHLY and CDR2 FYNNEI. Trimming took off 6 bases at V and 0 bases at J, with 12 bases between the two ends. The CDR3 has 14 amino acids. The CDR3 loop reads CASREQIASYEQYF. The CDR3 DNA reads as TGTGCCAGCAGGGAACAAATTGCCTCCTACGAGCAGTACTTC. Filled out from reference TRBV2 and TRBJ2-7, the complete variable domain reads EPEVTQTPSHQVTQMGQEVILRCVPISNHLYFYWYRQILGQKVEFLVSFYNNEISEKSEIFDDQFSVERPDGSNFTLKIRSTKLEDSAMYFCASREQIASYEQYFGPGTRLTVT.